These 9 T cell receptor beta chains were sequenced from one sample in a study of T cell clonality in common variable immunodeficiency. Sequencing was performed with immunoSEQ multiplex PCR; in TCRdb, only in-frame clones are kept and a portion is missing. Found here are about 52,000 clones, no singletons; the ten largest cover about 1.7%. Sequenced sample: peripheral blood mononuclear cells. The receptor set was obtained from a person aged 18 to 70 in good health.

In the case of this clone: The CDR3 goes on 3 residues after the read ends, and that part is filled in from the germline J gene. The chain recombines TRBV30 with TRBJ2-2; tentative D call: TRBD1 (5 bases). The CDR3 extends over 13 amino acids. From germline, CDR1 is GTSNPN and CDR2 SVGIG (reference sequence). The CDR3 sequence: CAWSNPGANVLFF. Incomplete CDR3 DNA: TGTGCCTGGAGTAATCCTGGGGCCAACGTG.

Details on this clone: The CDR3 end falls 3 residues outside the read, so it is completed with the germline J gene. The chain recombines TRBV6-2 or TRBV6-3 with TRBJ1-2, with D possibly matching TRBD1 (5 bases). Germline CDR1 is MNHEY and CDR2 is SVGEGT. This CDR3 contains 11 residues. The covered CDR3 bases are TGTGCCAGCATGTTTTGGGGGGTC. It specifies CASMFWGV. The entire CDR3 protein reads CASMFWGVYTF.

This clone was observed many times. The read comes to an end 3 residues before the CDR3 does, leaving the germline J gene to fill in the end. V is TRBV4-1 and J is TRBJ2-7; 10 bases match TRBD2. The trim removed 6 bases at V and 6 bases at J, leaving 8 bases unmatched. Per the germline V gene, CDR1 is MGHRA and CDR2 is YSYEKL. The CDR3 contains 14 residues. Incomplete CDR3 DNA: TGCGCCAGCAGGGCCCTAGCGGGAGTCCTCGAG. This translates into CASRALAGVLE. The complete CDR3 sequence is CASRALAGVLEQYF.

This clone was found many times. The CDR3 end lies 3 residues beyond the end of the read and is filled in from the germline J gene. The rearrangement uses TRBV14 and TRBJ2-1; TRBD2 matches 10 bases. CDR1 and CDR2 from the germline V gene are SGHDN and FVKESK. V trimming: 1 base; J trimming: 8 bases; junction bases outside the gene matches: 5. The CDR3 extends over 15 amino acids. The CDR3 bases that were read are TGTGCCAGCAGCCAAGTACTAGCGGGGATGTATGAG. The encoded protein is CASSQVLAGMYE. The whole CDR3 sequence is CASSQVLAGMYEQFF.

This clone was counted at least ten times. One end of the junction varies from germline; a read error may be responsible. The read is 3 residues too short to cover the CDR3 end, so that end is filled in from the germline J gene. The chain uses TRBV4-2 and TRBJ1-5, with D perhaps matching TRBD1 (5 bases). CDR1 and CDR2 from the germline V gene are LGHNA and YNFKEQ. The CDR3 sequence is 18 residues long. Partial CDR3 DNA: TGCGCCAGCAGCCAAGATCCCGTCCCGACAGCGATCAATCAGCCC. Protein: CASSQDPVPTAINQP. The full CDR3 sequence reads CASSQDPVPTAINQPQHF.

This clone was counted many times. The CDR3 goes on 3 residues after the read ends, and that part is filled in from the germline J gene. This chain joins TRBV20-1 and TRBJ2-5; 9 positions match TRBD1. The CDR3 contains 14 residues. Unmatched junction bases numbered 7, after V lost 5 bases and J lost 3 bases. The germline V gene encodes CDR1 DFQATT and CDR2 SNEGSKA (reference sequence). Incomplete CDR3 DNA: TGCAGTGCTGACGGACAGGGGTGGGAAGAGACC. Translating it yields CSADGQGWEET. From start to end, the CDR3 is CSADGQGWEETQYF.

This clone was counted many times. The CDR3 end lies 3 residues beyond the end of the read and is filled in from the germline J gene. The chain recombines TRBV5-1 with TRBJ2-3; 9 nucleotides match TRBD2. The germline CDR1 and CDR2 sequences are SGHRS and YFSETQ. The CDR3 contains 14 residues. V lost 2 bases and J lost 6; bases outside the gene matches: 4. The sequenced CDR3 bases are TGCGCCAGCAGCTTAGCGGGAGGATCGGATACG. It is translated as CASSLAGGSDT. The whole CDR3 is CASSLAGGSDTQYF. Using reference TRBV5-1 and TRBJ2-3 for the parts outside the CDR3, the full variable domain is KAGVTQTPRYLIKTRGQQVTLSCSPISGHRSVSWYQQTPGQGLQFLFEYFSETQRNKGNFPGRFSGRQFSNSRSEMNVSTLELGDSALYLCASSLAGGSDTQYFGPGTRLTVL.

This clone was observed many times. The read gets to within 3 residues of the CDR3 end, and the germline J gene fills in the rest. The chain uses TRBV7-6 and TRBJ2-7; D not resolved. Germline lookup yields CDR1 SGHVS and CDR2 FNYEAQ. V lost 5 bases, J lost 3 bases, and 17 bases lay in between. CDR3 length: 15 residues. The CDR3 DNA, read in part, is TGTGCCAGCAGCCAGTACACAGCATCCTTCTACGAG. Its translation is CASSQYTASFYE. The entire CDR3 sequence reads CASSQYTASFYEQYF. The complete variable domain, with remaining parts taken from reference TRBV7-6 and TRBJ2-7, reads GAGVSQSPRYKVTKRGQDVALRCDPISGHVSLYWYRQALGQGPEFLTYFNYEAQQDKSGLPNDRFSAERPEGSISTLTIQRTEQRDSAMYRCASSQYTASFYEQYFGPGTRLTVT.

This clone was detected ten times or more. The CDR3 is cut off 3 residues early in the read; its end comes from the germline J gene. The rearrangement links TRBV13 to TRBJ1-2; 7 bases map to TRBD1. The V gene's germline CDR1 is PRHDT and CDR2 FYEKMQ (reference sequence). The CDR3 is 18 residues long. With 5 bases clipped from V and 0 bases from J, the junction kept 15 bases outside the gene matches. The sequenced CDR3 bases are TGTGCCAGCAGCCCGAAAAGGGGGCCTGGTTACCCTAACTATGGC. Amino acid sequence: CASSPKRGPGYPNYG. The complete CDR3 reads CASSPKRGPGYPNYGYTF.